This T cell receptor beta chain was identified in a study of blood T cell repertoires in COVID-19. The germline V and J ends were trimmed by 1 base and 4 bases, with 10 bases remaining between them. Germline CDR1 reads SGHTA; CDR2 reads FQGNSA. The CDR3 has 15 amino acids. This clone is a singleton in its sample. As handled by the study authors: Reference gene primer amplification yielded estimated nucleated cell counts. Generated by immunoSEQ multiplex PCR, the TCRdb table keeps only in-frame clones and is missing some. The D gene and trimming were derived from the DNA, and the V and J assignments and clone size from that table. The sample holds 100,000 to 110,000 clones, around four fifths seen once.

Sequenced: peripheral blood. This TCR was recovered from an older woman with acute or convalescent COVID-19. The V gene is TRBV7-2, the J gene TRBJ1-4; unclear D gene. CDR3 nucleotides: TGTGCCAGCAGCTTAGGTAGCCTCCTTAATGAAAAACTGTTTTTT. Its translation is CASSLGSLLNEKLFF.